These T cell receptor beta chains were read from a single sample in a study of OX40 agonist ivuxolimab in advanced cancers. Generated by immunoSEQ multiplex PCR, the TCRdb table keeps only in-frame clones and is missing some. The sample holds tens of thousands of clones; roughly 86% are singletons and the top ten take less than 9.5%. The sequences come from CD4+ or CD8+ T cells sorted from blood, collected in a trial of the OX40 agonist ivuxolimab. These receptors were collected from an adult with an advanced solid tumor such as melanoma, head and neck, liver or kidney cancer. Both conserved end residues are part of each CDR3. D genes are given only for firm matches. Size is stated for part of the rows, as once, few or many counts, or as a class when the clone is expanded.

size,D,J,V,DNA,CDR3
once,NA,TRBJ2-1,TRBV15,TGTGCCACCAGGAGTGGAGTGAGCTCCTACAATGAGCAGTTCTTC,CATRSGVSSYNEQFF
NA,TRBD2,TRBJ2-5,TRBV5-1,TGCGCCAGCAGCTCAACCGGGACTAGCGGGAGTTGGGAGACCCAGTACTTC,CASSSTGTSGSWETQYF
once,NA,TRBJ2-7,TRBV25-1,TGTGCCAGCAGTGAATTGTCCGTGGCAGGAGCCTACGAGCAGTACTTC,CASSELSVAGAYEQYF
NA,NA,TRBJ2-2,TRBV19,TGTGCCAGTAGTGGGGTAGCCCCCGGGGAGCTGTTTTTT,CASSGVAPGELFF
NA,NA,TRBJ2-5,TRBV4-2,TGTGCCAGCAGCCCGGGAGAGGCAGAGACCCAGTACTTC,CASSPGEAETQYF
NA,NA,TRBJ2-2,TRBV23-1,TGCGCCAGCAGACCCCGCCGGGAACCCACCGGGGAGCTGTTTTTT,CASRPRREPTGELFF
NA,TRBD2,TRBJ2-1,TRBV7-3,TGTGCCAGCAGCCTCAGCAGCGGGAGCTCCTACAATGAGCAGTTCTTC,CASSLSSGSSYNEQFF
NA,NA,TRBJ2-2,TRBV6-1,TGTGCTTCGTGCCGGGGTTTTGTCGGGGAGCTGTTTTTT,CASCRGFVGELFF
NA,TRBD2,TRBJ2-5,TRBV4-2,TGTGCCAGCAGCCAGGCCGGGACTAGCGGGACCCGGGAGACCCAGTACTTC,CASSQAGTSGTRETQYF
few,NA,TRBJ1-4,TRBV7-8,TGTGCCAGCAGCTCCTGGAGGGGAAATGAAAAACTGTTTTTT,CASSSWRGNEKLFF
NA,NA,TRBJ1-1,TRBV13,TGTGCCAGCAGCTTCGGACAGTTGAACACTGAAGCTTTCTTT,CASSFGQLNTEAFF
NA,NA,TRBJ1-2,TRBV19,TGTGCCAGTAGTGACGGGACGGGCTATGGCTACACCTTC,CASSDGTGYGYTF
NA,TRBD2,TRBJ2-1,TRBV6-1,TGTGCCAGCAGTGAGAGCGCGACTAGCGGGCTAGAGCAGTTCTTC,CASSESATSGLEQFF
NA,TRBD2,TRBJ2-7,TRBV7-3,TGTGCCAGCAGCTCTTTCGGGGGGGAGCAGTACTTC,CASSSFGGEQYF
few,NA,TRBJ2-1,TRBV18,TGTGCCAGCTCACCACCGATGCAGGAACTCTACAATGAGCAGTTCTTC,CASSPPMQELYNEQFF
NA,TRBD1,TRBJ1-5,TRBV9,TGTGCCAGCAGCCTCGGACAGGTCAATCAGCCCCAGCATTTT,CASSLGQVNQPQHF
NA,TRBD2,TRBJ2-1,TRBV7-3,TGTGCCAGCAGCGGTGCCGGGACTAGCGGGAGGGCCGAACAGTTCTTC,CASSGAGTSGRAEQFF
NA,NA,TRBJ2-3,TRBV28,TGTGCCAGCAGTTTAGCGGGACCAGACCGGGATACGCAGTATTTT,CASSLAGPDRDTQYF
NA,TRBD1,TRBJ1-5,TRBV5-5,TGTGCCAGCAGCCCCGCGGGACAGGGGCAATCGCCCCAGCATTTT,CASSPAGQGQSPQHF
NA,NA,TRBJ2-7,TRBV18,TGTGCCAGCTCACCGTTAAGAGACTACGAGCAGTACTTC,CASSPLRDYEQYF
NA,NA,TRBJ1-4,TRBV19,TGTGCCAGTAGTATAAGGGAAGGGCCTGGTGAAAAACTGTTTTTT,CASSIREGPGEKLFF
NA,NA,TRBJ2-3,TRBV19,TGTGCCAGTAGTATAAAATTGGGCCCGAATACGCAGTATTTT,CASSIKLGPNTQYF
NA,TRBD1,TRBJ1-3,TRBV4-2,TGTGCCAGCAGCCAAGCCTCGGGACAGGGGGTTTATTCTGGAAACACCATATATTTT,CASSQASGQGVYSGNTIYF
NA,NA,TRBJ1-5,TRBV6-1,TGTGCCAGCAGTGTCCGGACGGCAACAGTCTCTAATCAGCCCCAGCATTTT,CASSVRTATVSNQPQHF
NA,TRBD2,TRBJ2-1,TRBV9,TGTGCCAGCAGCAAAGGGACTAGCGGGGCGGGGCACGTTGAGCAGTTCTTC,CASSKGTSGAGHVEQFF
NA,TRBD2,TRBJ2-7,TRBV27,TGTGCCAGCAGTTCGCGGGGGGGCCCCTACGAGCAGTACTTC,CASSSRGGPYEQYF
NA,TRBD2,TRBJ2-1,TRBV7-9,TGTGCCAGCAGCTTAGGGCCCTCGACTAGCGGCCCATACAATGAGCAGTTCTTC,CASSLGPSTSGPYNEQFF
NA,NA,TRBJ2-1,TRBV20-1,TGCAGTGCTCCGACCCCGCGGCGGCAGTTCTTC,CSAPTPRRQFF
NA,NA,TRBJ1-1,TRBV10-3,TGTGCCATCAAAGAACCGGGGGGTTCGGTAGCTTTCTTT,CAIKEPGGSVAFF
NA,TRBD1,TRBJ1-2,TRBV5-4,TGTGCCAGCAGCCAAGCCCATGGACAGGGTGTCGATGGCTACACCTTC,CASSQAHGQGVDGYTF
NA,NA,TRBJ2-7,TRBV6-5,TGTGCCAGCAGTCGGGGGACACACGAGCAGTACTTC,CASSRGTHEQYF
once,NA,TRBJ2-5,TRBV7-9,TGTGCCAGCAGCTTACTACAGCCTGAAGGGACCCAGTACTTC,CASSLLQPEGTQYF
medium-sized,TRBD1,TRBJ1-1,TRBV5-1,TGCGCCAGCAGCGGCGCAGGGGGGGCCCCGTCGAGAACTGAAGCTTTCTTT,CASSGAGGAPSRTEAFF
NA,NA,TRBJ2-1,TRBV9,TGTGCCAGCAGCCCCAGCTCACTGTACAATGAGCAGTTCTTC,CASSPSSLYNEQFF
NA,TRBD2,TRBJ2-1,TRBV9,TGTGCCAGCAGCGTAGGGAGTCGGACTAGCGGGAGGGGACGAGGGTCCTACAATGAGCAGTTCTTC,CASSVGSRTSGRGRGSYNEQFF
NA,TRBD1,TRBJ2-1,TRBV28,TGTGCCAGCAGTTTATCAAGGACAGGGGGGTACAATGAGCAGTTCTTC,CASSLSRTGGYNEQFF
NA,TRBD2,TRBJ2-2,TRBV11-3,TGTGCCAGCAGCTTAGGCACTGGGACTAGCGCGAACACCGGGGAGCTGTTTTTT,CASSLGTGTSANTGELFF
NA,NA,TRBJ2-2,TRBV18,TGTGCCAGCTTAGCCGACAGGCAAGGAACCGGGGAGCTGTTTTTT,CASLADRQGTGELFF
NA,TRBD2,TRBJ2-5,TRBV7-7,TGTGCCAGCAGCTTGACTAGCGGGAGGCCGGAGACCCAGTACTTC,CASSLTSGRPETQYF
NA,NA,TRBJ2-7,TRBV7-3,TGTGCCAGCAGCTTATTGGGGCCCCTGGCCTACGAGCAGTACTTC,CASSLLGPLAYEQYF
NA,NA,TRBJ2-7,TRBV6-5,TGTGCCAGCAGTAGCGGGGACACTAGCTCCTACGAGCAGTACTTC,CASSSGDTSSYEQYF
NA,NA,TRBJ2-7,TRBV28,TGTGCCAGCAGTTCGGTCAAATACGAGCAGTACTTC,CASSSVKYEQYF
NA,TRBD2,TRBJ2-1,TRBV27,TGTGCCCCGCCCCGGCTAGCGGGGGGTAATGAGCAGTTCTTC,CAPPRLAGGNEQFF
NA,NA,TRBJ1-2,TRBV19,TGTGCCAGTAGTATATCTCCGGAGAAGAGTGGCTACACCTTC,CASSISPEKSGYTF
NA,NA,TRBJ2-4,TRBV18,TGTGCCAGCTCACACGGGGACGTGGTCAAAAACATTCAGTACTTC,CASSHGDVVKNIQYF
NA,TRBD2,TRBJ2-5,TRBV11-2,TGTGCCAGCAGCTCCACCGGGAGGATAAAGACCCAGTACTTC,CASSSTGRIKTQYF
NA,TRBD2,TRBJ2-1,TRBV7-8,TGTGCCAGCAGCTTAGCCTCTAGCGGGACCCGCTCCTACAATGAGCAGTTCTTC,CASSLASSGTRSYNEQFF
NA,NA,TRBJ1-2,TRBV5-1,TGCGCCAGCAGCTTCGACGGATATGGCTACACCTTC,CASSFDGYGYTF
NA,TRBD1,TRBJ2-2,TRBV18,TGTGCCAGCTCATCTCCGGGACAGGCGAACACCGGGGAGCTGTTTTTT,CASSSPGQANTGELFF
NA,NA,TRBJ1-2,TRBV18,TGTGCCAGCTCACCACCGGGACCGTTGTCTTTTGGCTACACCTTC,CASSPPGPLSFGYTF